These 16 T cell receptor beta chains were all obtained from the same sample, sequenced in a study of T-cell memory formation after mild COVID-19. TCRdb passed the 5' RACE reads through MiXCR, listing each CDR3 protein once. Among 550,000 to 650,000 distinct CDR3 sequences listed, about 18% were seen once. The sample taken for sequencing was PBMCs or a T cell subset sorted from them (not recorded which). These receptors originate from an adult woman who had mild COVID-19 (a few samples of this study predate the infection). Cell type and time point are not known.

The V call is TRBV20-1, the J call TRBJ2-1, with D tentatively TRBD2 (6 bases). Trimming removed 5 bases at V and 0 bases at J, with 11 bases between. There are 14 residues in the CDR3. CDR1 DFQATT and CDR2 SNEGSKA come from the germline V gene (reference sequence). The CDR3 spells CSALADRSYNEQFF. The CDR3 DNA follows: TGCAGTGCTTTAGCGGACCGCTCCTACAATGAGCAGTTCTTC.

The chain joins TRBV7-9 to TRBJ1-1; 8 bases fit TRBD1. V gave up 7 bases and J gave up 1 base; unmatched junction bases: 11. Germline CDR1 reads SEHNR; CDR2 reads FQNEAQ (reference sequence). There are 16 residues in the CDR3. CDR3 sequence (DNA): TGTGCCAGCAACTCGTTGTCCGGGACAGGGAACACTGAAGCTTTCTTT. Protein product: CASNSLSGTGNTEAFF.

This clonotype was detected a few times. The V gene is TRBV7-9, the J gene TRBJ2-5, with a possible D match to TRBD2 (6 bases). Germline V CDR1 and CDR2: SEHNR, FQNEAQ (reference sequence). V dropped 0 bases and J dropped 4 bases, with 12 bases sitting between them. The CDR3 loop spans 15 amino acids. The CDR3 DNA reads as TGTGCCAGCAGCTTAGCGGTCGGGAGTGGAGAGACCCAGTACTTC. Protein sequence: CASSLAVGSGETQYF.

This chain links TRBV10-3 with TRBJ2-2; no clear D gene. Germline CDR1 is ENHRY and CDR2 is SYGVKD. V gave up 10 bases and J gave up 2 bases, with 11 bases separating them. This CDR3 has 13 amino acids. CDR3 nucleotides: TGTGCCACCGATCCAGATAACACCGGGGAGCTGTTTTTT. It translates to CATDPDNTGELFF.

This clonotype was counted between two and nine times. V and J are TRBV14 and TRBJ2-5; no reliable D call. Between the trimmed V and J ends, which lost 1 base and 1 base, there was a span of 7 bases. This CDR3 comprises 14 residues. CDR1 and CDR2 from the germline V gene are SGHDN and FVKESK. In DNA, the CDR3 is TGTGCCAGCAGCCAAGGACTTCTCCAAGAGACCCAGTACTTC. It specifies CASSQGLLQETQYF. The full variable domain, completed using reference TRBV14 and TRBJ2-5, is EAGVTQFPSHSVIEKGQTVTLRCDPISGHDNLYWYRRVMGKEIKFLLHFVKESKQDESGMPNNRFLAERTGGTYSTLKVQPAELEDSGVYFCASSQGLLQETQYFGPGTRLLVL.

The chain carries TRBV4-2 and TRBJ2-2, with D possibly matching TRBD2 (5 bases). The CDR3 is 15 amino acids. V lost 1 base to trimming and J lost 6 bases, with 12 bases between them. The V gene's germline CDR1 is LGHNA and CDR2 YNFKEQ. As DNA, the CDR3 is TGTGCCAGCAGCCAAGGTCCTACGAGGGCCGGGGAGCTGTTTTTT. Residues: CASSQGPTRAGELFF.

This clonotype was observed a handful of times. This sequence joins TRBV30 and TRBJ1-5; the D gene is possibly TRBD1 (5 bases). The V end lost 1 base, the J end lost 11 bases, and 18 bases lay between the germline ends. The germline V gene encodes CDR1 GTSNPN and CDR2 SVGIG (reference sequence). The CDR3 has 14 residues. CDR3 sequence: CAWSGNLQEGSQHF. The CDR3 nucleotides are TGTGCCTGGAGTGGGAACCTACAGGAGGGGTCCCAGCATTTT.

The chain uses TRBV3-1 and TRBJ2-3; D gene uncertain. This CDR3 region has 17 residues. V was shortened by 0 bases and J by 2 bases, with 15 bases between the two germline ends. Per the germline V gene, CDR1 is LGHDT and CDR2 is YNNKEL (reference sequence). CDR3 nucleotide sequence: TGTGCCAGCAGCCAAGAGGTCTTAAGTGCCATCACAGATACGCAGTATTTT. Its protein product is CASSQEVLSAITDTQYF.

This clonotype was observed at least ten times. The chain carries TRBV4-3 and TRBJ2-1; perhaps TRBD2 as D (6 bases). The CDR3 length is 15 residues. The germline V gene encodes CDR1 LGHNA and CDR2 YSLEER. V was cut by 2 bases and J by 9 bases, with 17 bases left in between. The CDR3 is CASSQNSGIQVEQFF. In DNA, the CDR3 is TGCGCCAGCAGCCAAAATAGCGGTATCCAAGTTGAGCAGTTCTTC.

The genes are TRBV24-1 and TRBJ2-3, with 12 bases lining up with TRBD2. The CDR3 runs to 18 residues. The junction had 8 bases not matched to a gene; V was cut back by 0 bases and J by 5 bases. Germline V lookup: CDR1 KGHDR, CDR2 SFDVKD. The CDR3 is CATSDLPVTSGRKDTQYF. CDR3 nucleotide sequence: TGTGCCACCAGTGATTTGCCGGTGACTAGCGGGAGAAAAGATACGCAGTATTTT.

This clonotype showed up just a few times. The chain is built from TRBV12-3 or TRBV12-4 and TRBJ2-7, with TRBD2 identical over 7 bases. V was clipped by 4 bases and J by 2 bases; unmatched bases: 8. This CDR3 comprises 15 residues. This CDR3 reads CASSYARERAYEQYF. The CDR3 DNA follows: TGTGCCAGCAGTTATGCGCGGGAGAGAGCCTACGAGCAGTACTTC.

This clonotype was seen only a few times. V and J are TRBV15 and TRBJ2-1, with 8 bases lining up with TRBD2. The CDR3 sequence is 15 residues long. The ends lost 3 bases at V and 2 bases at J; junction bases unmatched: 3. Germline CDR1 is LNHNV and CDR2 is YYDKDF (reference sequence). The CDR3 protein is CATSRRAGAYNEQFF. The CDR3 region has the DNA TGTGCCACCAGCAGGAGAGCGGGAGCCTACAATGAGCAGTTCTTC.

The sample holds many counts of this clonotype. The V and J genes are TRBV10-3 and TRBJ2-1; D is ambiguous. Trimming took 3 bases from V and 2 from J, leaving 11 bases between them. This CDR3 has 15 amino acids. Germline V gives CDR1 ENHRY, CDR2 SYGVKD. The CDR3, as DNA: TGTGCCATCAGTGAAGGCGGCCCCACCTACAATGAGCAGTTCTTC. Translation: CAISEGGPTYNEQFF.

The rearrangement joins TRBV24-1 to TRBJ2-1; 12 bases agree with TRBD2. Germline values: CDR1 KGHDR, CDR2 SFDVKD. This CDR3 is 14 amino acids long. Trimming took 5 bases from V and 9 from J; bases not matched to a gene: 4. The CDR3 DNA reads TGTGCCACCAGTGTGGCTAGCGGGGGGGGTGAGCAGTTCTTC. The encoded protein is CATSVASGGGEQFF.

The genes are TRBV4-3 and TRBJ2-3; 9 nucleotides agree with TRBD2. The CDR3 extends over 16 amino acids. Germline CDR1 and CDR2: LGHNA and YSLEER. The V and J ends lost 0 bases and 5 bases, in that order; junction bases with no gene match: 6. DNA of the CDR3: TGCGCCAGCAGCCAAGAAACTAGCGGGTTCGGAGATACGCAGTATTTT. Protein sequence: CASSQETSGFGDTQYF.

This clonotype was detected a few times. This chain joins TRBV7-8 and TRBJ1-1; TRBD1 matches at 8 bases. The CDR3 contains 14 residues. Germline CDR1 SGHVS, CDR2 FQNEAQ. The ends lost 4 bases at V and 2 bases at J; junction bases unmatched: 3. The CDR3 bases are TGTGCCAGCAGCTCAGGGGGCGATAACACTGAAGCTTTCTTT. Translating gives CASSSGGDNTEAFF.